This T cell receptor (beta chain) originates from a study of regulatory T cells in long-lasting Graves disease. Study outcomes and limitations: Under persistent disease, TRBV28, TRBJ1-2 and TRBJ2-5 were used preferentially.

The length of the CDR3 is 14 residues. Germline V gives CDR1 SGHAT, CDR2 FQNNGV. Trimming took 1 base from V and 8 from J; bases not matched to a gene: 4. Assembly of TCR beta libraries relied on iRepertoire HTBI primers together with Arm-PCR of CDR3 regions. Under the authors' procedure: Looking across samples, the authors found approximately 60 TRBV and approximately 13 TRBJ segments. A single record per CDR3 protein comes from TCRdb applying MiXCR to the multiplex PCR reads. V and J calls and clone size were set by TCRdb, not the authors. Here the sample spans hundreds of thousands of distinct CDR3 sequences, approximately 15% being singletons. Time point meaning: newly diagnosed GD, antithyroid drugs for less than 3 months. RNA from PBMCs was the source of the TCR library. Worth noting for this clonotype: Its target is unknown.

This same sample was also part of a study on T cells in Graves' hyperthyroidism and ophthalmopathy. Per that study: Based on clinical symptoms, serum thyroxine and TRAb, thyroid ultrasound and orbital computed tomography, diagnoses were reached. HTBI primers were employed in a first-round RT-PCR of the TCR CDR3.

The sample consisted of peripheral blood mononuclear cells (PBMCs), taken at new diagnosis, from a patient treated with antithyroid drugs. This chain uses TRBV11-2 with TRBJ2-2; TRBD1 matches 7 bases. This TCR came from a man in his forties with Graves disease. CDR3 protein: CASSLANRGGELFF. CDR3 DNA sequence: TGTGCCAGCAGCTTAGCTAACAGGGGTGGGGAGCTGTTTTTT.